Given below is one T cell receptor (beta chain) in context. Per the original data handling: Reference gene primer amplification gave estimated nucleated cell counts. Clones were read by immunoSEQ multiplex PCR, and TCRdb kept only the in-frame ones, dropping some. That table furnishes V, J and clone size, whereas the DNA furnished D and trimming. This repertoire shows 200,000 to 300,000 clones, roughly nine tenths found once; its top ten account for 3% to 3.5%. The data were obtained in a study of blood T cell repertoires in COVID-19. The overall study: T cells, B-cell-depleted T cells, or PBMCs supplied cDNA or gDNA.

Trimming took off 0 bases at V and 7 bases at J, with 4 bases between the two ends. CDR1 is MNHEY and CDR2 is SVGEGT in the germline V gene. The CDR3 is made up of 12 amino acids. Sequenced input: peripheral blood. V gene TRBV6-2 or TRBV6-3 combines with J gene TRBJ1-3; no definite D call. This TCR derives from a man between 18 and 29 years old with active or convalescent COVID-19. This CDR3 reads CASSYSRNTIYF. CDR3 nucleotide sequence: TGTGCCAGCAGTTACTCCCGGAACACCATATATTTT.